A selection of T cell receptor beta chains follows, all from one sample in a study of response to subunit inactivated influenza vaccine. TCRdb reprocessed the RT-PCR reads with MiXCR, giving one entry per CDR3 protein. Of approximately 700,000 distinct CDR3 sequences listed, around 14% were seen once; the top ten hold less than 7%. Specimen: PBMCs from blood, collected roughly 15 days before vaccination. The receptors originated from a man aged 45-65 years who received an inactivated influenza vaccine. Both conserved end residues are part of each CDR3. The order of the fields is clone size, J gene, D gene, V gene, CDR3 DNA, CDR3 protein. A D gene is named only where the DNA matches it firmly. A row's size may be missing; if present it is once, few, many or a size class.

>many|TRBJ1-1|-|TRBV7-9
TGTGCCAGCAGCTTAGCGGCAGGGGTTAACACTGAAGCTTTCTTT
CASSLAAGVNTEAFF
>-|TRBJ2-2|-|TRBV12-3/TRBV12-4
TGTGCCAGCAGAGGGTTAGAGGGAGATTACACCGGGGAGCTGTTTTTT
CASRGLEGDYTGELFF
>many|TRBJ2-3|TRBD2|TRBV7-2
TGTGCCAGCAGCTTAGGGGGGACTAGTAGCACAGATACGCAGTATTTT
CASSLGGTSSTDTQYF
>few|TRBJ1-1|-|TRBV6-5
TGTGCCAGCAGTTACGATGCCAGGGTGAACACTGAAGCTTTCTTT
CASSYDARVNTEAFF
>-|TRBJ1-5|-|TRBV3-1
TGTGCCAGCAGCCCCCATGAACAGGGCCCTGCCCAGCCCCAGCATTTT
CASSPHEQGPAQPQHF
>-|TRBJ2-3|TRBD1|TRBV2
TGTGCCAGCAGCCGGCCTCGACAGGGATTCCGCGTTGCAGATACGCAGTATTTT
CASSRPRQGFRVADTQYF
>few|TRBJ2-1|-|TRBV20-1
TGCAGTGCTAGGGACGGGCCTCACCTGTCTGAGCAGTTCTTC
CSARDGPHLSEQFF
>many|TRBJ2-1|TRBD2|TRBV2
TGTGCCAGCAGTGAGACACTAGCGCCCCACTACAATGAGCAGTTCTTC
CASSETLAPHYNEQFF
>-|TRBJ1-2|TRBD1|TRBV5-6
TGTGCCAGCAACAGGGGAAACTATGGCTACACCTTC
CASNRGNYGYTF
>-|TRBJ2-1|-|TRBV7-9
TGTGCCAGCAGCTTGCCGGGATCCGGCGATGAGCAGTTCTTC
CASSLPGSGDEQFF
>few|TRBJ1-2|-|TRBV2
TGTGCCAGCAGCCCCGTGGTTAACTATGGCTACACCTTC
CASSPVVNYGYTF
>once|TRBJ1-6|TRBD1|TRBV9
TGTGCCAGCAGCGTCAGCCGGGACAGTTATAATTCACCCCTCCACTTT
CASSVSRDSYNSPLHF
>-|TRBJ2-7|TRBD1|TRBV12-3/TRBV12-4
TGTGCCAGCAGTACGAGGACAGGGGTCCACGAGCAGTACTTC
CASSTRTGVHEQYF
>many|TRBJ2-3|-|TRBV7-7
TGTGCTAGCAGCCCCGGGGGCCATAGCACAGATACGCAGTATTTT
CASSPGGHSTDTQYF
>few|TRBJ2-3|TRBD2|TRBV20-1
TGCAGTGCTGGGACTAGCGGGGGGCTCACAGATACGCAGTATTTT
CSAGTSGGLTDTQYF
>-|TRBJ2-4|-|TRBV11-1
TGTGCCAGCAGCTTAGGGGAAGTGGGTCCTAGGGCCAAAAACATTCAGTACTTC
CASSLGEVGPRAKNIQYF
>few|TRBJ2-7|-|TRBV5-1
TGCGCCAGCAGCCCGATGGTGAACGTGGACGAGCAGTACTTC
CASSPMVNVDEQYF
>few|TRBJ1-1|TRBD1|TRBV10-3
TGTGCCATCCCAAGTGGAGACAGGGTCTTGTTTTACACTGAAGCTTTCTTT
CAIPSGDRVLFYTEAFF
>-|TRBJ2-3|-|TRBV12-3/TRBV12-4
TGTGCCAGCACCTACGTCCTCACAGATACGCAGTATTTT
CASTYVLTDTQYF
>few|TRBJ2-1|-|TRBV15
TGTGCCACCAGCCAAGGGTCGGGGTACAATGAGCAGTTCTTC
CATSQGSGYNEQFF
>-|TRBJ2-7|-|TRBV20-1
TGCAGTGCTAACCGGGACACCACCTACGAGCAGTACTTC
CSANRDTTYEQYF
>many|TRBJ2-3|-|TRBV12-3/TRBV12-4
TGTGCCAGCAGTTATCGCACAGATACGCAGTATTTT
CASSYRTDTQYF
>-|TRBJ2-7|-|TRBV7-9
TGTGCCAGCAGCTTATCGTCGCCGCTTCATGCCCAGTACTTC
CASSLSSPLHAQYF
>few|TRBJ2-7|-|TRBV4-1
TGCGCCAGCAGCCAAGATCAGGGGTCGGTCTACGAGCAGTACTTC
CASSQDQGSVYEQYF
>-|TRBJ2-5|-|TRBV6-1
TGTGCCAGCAGGGGGGATGCGGACCAAGAGACCCAGTACTTC
CASRGDADQETQYF
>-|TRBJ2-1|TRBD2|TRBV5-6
TGTGCCAGCAGCTTGGAGACTAGCGGGGTCTACAATGAGCAGTTCTTC
CASSLETSGVYNEQFF
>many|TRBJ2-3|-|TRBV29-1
TGCAGCGTTGGTGGCAGCGGGTATGCAGATACGCAGTATTTT
CSVGGSGYADTQYF
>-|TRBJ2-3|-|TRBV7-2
TGTGCCAGCAGCTTCGCCCTCTCGGGACTCTACACAGATACGCAGTATTTT
CASSFALSGLYTDTQYF
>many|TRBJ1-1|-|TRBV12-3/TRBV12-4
TGTGCCAGCAGTCGATCTACAGGGAACACTGAAGCTTTCTTT
CASSRSTGNTEAFF
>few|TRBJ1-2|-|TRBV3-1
TGTGCCAGCAGCCAAACTAGGGACCAGACAGATGGCTACACCTTC
CASSQTRDQTDGYTF
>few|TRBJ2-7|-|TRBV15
TGTGCCACCAGCAGAGTGACTAGCTACGAGCAGTACTTC
CATSRVTSYEQYF
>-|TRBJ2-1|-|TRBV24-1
TGTGCCACCAGTGTTGGGGCCCCAACGTACAATGAGCAGTTCTTC
CATSVGAPTYNEQFF
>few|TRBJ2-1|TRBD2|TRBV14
TGTGCCAGCAGCCCCTATGGGGGGGTTCTCTACAATGAGCAGTTCTTC
CASSPYGGVLYNEQFF
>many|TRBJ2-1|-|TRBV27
TGTGCCAGCAGTTACGGCACCTACAATGAGCAGTTCTTC
CASSYGTYNEQFF
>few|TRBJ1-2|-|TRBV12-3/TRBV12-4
TGTGCCAGCAGTTCTCGGGAAAACTATGGCTACACCTTC
CASSSRENYGYTF
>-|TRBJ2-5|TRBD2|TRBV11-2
TGTGCCAGCAGCAACCTTGGGGGACTAGCGGGGGGACAAGAGACCCAGTACTTC
CASSNLGGLAGGQETQYF
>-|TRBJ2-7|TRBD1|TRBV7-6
TGTGCCAGCAGCTTGGCCAGTCCGGGACAGGGGGCCTACGAGCAGTACTTC
CASSLASPGQGAYEQYF
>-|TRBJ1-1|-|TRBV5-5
TGTGCCAGCAGCCCAGGGGTTGTGAACACTGAAGCTTTCTTT
CASSPGVVNTEAFF
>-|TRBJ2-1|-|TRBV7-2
TGTGCCAGCAGGCTTCCCGGGTCCTACAATGAGCAGTTCTTC
CASRLPGSYNEQFF
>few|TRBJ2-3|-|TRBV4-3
TGCGCCAGCAGCCAAGCGACTTCGGATACGCAGTATTTT
CASSQATSDTQYF
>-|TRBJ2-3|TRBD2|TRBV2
TGTGCCAGCAGTTTAGGGTGGGGACTAGCGGGGAAAACAGATACGCAGTATTTT
CASSLGWGLAGKTDTQYF
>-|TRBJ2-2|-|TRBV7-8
TGTGCCAGCAGCCCACGTCCGGGCGGGAACACCGGGGAGCTGTTTTTT
CASSPRPGGNTGELFF
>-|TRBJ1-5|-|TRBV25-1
TGTGCCAGCAGTGGGGACAAATATAGCAATCAGCCCCAGCATTTT
CASSGDKYSNQPQHF
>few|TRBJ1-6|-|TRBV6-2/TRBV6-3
TGTGCCAGCAGTTACTCCGGGACCTGGGATAATTCACCCCTCCACTTT
CASSYSGTWDNSPLHF
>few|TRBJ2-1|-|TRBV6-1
TGTGCCAGCAGTGAATTTGGCTACAATGAGCAGTTCTTC
CASSEFGYNEQFF
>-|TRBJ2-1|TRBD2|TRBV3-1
TGTGCCAGCAGCCCCCTTGGACTAGCGGGAGGGCGTGAGCAGTTCTTC
CASSPLGLAGGREQFF
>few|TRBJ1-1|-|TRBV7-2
TGTGCCAGCAGCTTAGAACAGGGCATACGGGCTTTCTTT
CASSLEQGIRAFF
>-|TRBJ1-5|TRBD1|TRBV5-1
TGCGCCAGCCCACAGGGGAGAGATCAGCCCCAGCATTTT
CASPQGRDQPQHF
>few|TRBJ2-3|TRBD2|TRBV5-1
TGCGCCAGCAGCTTTCTCGGACTAGCGGGAGGGCGGAGCACAGATACGCAGTATTTT
CASSFLGLAGGRSTDTQYF
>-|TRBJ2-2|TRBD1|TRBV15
TGTGCCACCAGCAGGTTTCAGGGGGTGGGCACCGGGGAGCTGTTTTTT
CATSRFQGVGTGELFF
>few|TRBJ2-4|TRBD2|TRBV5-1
TGCGCCAGCAGCCTGGCGGTAGCGGGAGGGAGAAACATTCAGTACTTC
CASSLAVAGGRNIQYF
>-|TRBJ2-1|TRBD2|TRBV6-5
TGTGCCAGCAGTTACTCGTTGGCGGGGGGCCGAATCTTC
CASSYSLAGGRIF
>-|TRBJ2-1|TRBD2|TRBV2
TGTGCCAGCAGTGTTAAGCGGGGGGCAAACAATGAGCAGTTCTTC
CASSVKRGANNEQFF
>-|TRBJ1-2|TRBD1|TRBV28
TGTGCCAGCAGTTTATTATTCCCCGGACAGGGGATGGGTGGCTACACCTTC
CASSLLFPGQGMGGYTF
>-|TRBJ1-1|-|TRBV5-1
TGCGCCAGCAGCTTGGTGTCGCCCACGAACACTAAAGCTTTCTTT
CASSLVSPTNTKAFF